One and the same sample provided the 16 T cell receptor beta chains below, sequenced in a study of shared clonotypes between healthy human individuals. The method was immunoSEQ multiplex PCR; TCRdb's version includes in-frame clones alone and lacks a portion of them. The sample records hundreds of thousands of clones, 77% being singletons. Material for sequencing was PBMCs. These receptor sequences come from a woman aged 40 to 49 in good health. Some clones in this sample may be carry-over from other donors' samples.

The table lists this clone with a few counts. This chain uses TRBV5-1 with TRBJ1-5, with D possibly TRBD1 on 5 matching bases. Per germline, CDR1 SGHRS and CDR2 YFSETQ. The CDR3 extends over 15 amino acids. Trimming pared 0 bases from V and 7 bases from J, leaving 14 bases between. DNA of the CDR3: TGCGCCAGCAGCTTGGAAGGCGGACATGGGCAGCCCCAGCATTTT. Its translation: CASSLEGGHGQPQHF.

This clone was observed a single time. The chain links TRBV27 to TRBJ1-1; D gene unclear. The ends were cut back, 2 bases at V and 2 bases at J, with 12 bases in the middle. The germline V gene encodes CDR1 MNHEY and CDR2 SMNVEV (reference sequence). This CDR3 has 15 residues. The CDR3 is CASSLNLGANTEAFF. The CDR3 DNA reads as TGTGCCAGCAGTTTAAATTTGGGAGCCAACACTGAAGCTTTCTTT.

This chain uses TRBV7-9 with TRBJ1-5, with D perhaps TRBD1 (6 bases). This CDR3 spans 13 amino acids. Looked up from germline, CDR1 is SEHNR and CDR2 is FQNEAQ (reference sequence). The germline V and J ends were trimmed by 10 bases and 6 bases, with 16 bases remaining between them. CDR3 DNA sequence: TGTGCCACCAACAGGGATAGTGGTCAGCCCCAGCATTTT. Translation: CATNRDSGQPQHF. The full variable domain, rest sourced from reference TRBV7-9 and TRBJ1-5, is DTGVSQNPRHKITKRGQNVTFRCDPISEHNRLYWYRQTLGQGPEFLTYFQNEAQLEKSRLLSDRFSAERPKGSFSTLEIQRTEQGDSAMYLCATNRDSGQPQHFGDGTRLSIL.

About this clone itself: The likely explanation is a read error, given a far larger clone one base away. The chain links TRBV4-1 to TRBJ1-4; 7 nucleotides align to TRBD1. J gave up 4 bases and V 2 bases, and 4 bases lay outside the gene matches. This CDR3 contains 15 residues. Germline V lookup: CDR1 MGHRA, CDR2 YSYEKL. DNA for the CDR3: TGCGCCAGCAGCCAACAGGGGGGGAGTAATGAAAAACTGTTTTTT. Its protein product is CASSQQGGSNEKLFF.

The rearrangement links TRBV4-2 to TRBJ2-2; the match to TRBD2 covers 8 bases. The V segment lost 2 bases and the J segment 5 bases; nucleotides outside the gene matches: 4. Germline CDR1 and CDR2: LGHNA and YNFKEQ. This CDR3 spans 15 amino acids. This chain's CDR3 is CASSQPRGGTGELFF. The CDR3 bases are TGTGCCAGCAGCCAACCCCGGGGGGGAACCGGGGAGCTGTTTTTT.

The table lists this clone with a few counts. The chain carries TRBV29-1 and TRBJ1-2, with no clear D. The CDR3 spans 12 residues. In germline, CDR1 is SQVTM, CDR2 ANQGSEA. V was shortened by 0 bases and J by 5 bases, with 7 bases between the two germline ends. The CDR3 loop reads CSVEDEVYGYTF. CDR3 coding DNA: TGCAGCGTTGAAGATGAGGTGTATGGCTACACCTTC.

This sequence joins TRBV5-1 and TRBJ2-5; 7 bases line up with TRBD1. Looked up from germline, CDR1 is SGHRS and CDR2 is YFSETQ. The J segment lost 4 bases and the V segment lost 4 bases, leaving 10 bases of the junction unmatched. This CDR3 comprises 15 residues. CDR3 sequence (DNA): TGCGCCAGCAGCGCCCTGACAGGGTTGTTAGAGACCCAGTACTTC. It is translated as CASSALTGLLETQYF.

The chain employs TRBV28 and TRBJ2-1; perhaps TRBD2 as D (7 bases). Germline CDR1 MDHEN, CDR2 SYDVKM. Between the trimmed V and J ends, which lost 2 bases and 7 bases, there was a span of 15 bases. This CDR3 contains 15 residues. The CDR3 coding sequence is TGTGCCAGCAGTTTAGGGGGGGCTAGCAATAATGAGCAGTTCTTC. It is translated as CASSLGGASNNEQFF. Filled out from reference TRBV28 and TRBJ2-1, the complete variable domain reads DVKVTQSSRYLVKRTGEKVFLECVQDMDHENMFWYRQDPGLGLRLIYFSYDVKMKEKGDIPEGYSVSREKKERFSLILESASTNQTSMYLCASSLGGASNNEQFFGPGTRLTVL.

This clone was detected a few times. This sequence joins TRBV27 and TRBJ1-2, with a possible D match to TRBD1 (5 bases). The V gene lost 5 bases and the J gene lost 4 bases, with 17 bases spanning the gap. The CDR3 is made up of 15 amino acids. From germline, CDR1 is MNHEY and CDR2 SMNVEV (reference sequence). CDR3 protein: CASSPELGPSYGYTF. CDR3 in DNA: TGTGCCAGCAGTCCAGAGCTGGGGCCAAGCTATGGCTACACCTTC.

V usage is TRBV27 and J usage is TRBJ2-5; perhaps D is TRBD1 or TRBD2 (6 bases each). The J call is doubtful: the DNA matches TRBJ2-7 better. The CDR3 has 15 amino acids. Germline assignment: CDR1 MNHEY and CDR2 SMNVEV (reference sequence). The CDR3 region has the DNA TGTGCCAGCAGGAGGGGGGACCTGGTCTCCTACGAGCAGTACTTC. Its translation is CASRRGDLVSYEQYF.

The rearrangement links TRBV7-2 to TRBJ2-2, with 7 bases fitting TRBD1. The CDR3 totals 15 residues. V gave up 3 bases and J gave up 4 bases; unmatched junction bases: 5. Per the germline V gene, CDR1 is SGHTA and CDR2 is FQGNSA. The CDR3 coding sequence is TGTGCCAGCAGCTTGAGGGACAGCCGCACCGGGGAGCTGTTTTTT. This codes for CASSLRDSRTGELFF.

This chain uses TRBV5-1 with TRBJ2-1, with TRBD2 identical over 12 bases. The CDR3 runs 17 residues. After removal of 5 bases from V and 5 bases from J, the junction contained 11 bases not matched to a gene. In germline, CDR1 is SGHRS, CDR2 YFSETQ. The CDR3 reads CASRPTPSGRGNNEQFF. In DNA form, the CDR3 reads TGCGCCAGCAGACCTACCCCTAGCGGGAGGGGTAACAATGAGCAGTTCTTC. The full variable domain, completed using reference TRBV5-1 and TRBJ2-1, is KAGVTQTPRYLIKTRGQQVTLSCSPISGHRSVSWYQQTPGQGLQFLFEYFSETQRNKGNFPGRFSGRQFSNSRSEMNVSTLELGDSALYLCASRPTPSGRGNNEQFFGPGTRLTVL.

This clone came up once. The CDR3 loop is CASSSGLAGNNEQFF. The CDR3 DNA follows: TGTGCCAGCAGTTCAGGACTAGCGGGGAATAATGAGCAGTTCTTC. The J gene is TRBJ2-1, the V gene TRBV28, with 12 bases lining up with TRBD2. The CDR3 extends over 15 amino acids. Germline values: CDR1 MDHEN, CDR2 SYDVKM. V gave up 4 bases and J gave up 7 bases; unmatched junction bases: 5.

This clone was observed a handful of times. The gene calls are TRBV9 and TRBJ1-3; the D is unclear. This CDR3 is 16 amino acids long. V dropped 0 bases and J dropped 1 base, with 11 bases sitting between them. Germline values: CDR1 SGDLS, CDR2 YYNGEE. The CDR3 protein is CASSVDPGRSGNTIYF. CDR3 DNA: TGTGCCAGCAGCGTAGATCCGGGGAGGTCTGGAAACACCATATATTTT. Variable domain in full (rest from reference TRBV9 and TRBJ1-3): DSGVTQTPKHLITATGQRVTLRCSPRSGDLSVYWYQQSLDQGLQFLIQYYNGEERAKGNILERFSAQQFPDLHSELNLSSLELGDSALYFCASSVDPGRSGNTIYFGEGSWLTVV.

As for this clone: Other DNA variants within this sample encode the same CDR3. The chain carries TRBV5-1 and TRBJ1-1; 10 bases align to TRBD1. CDR1 and CDR2 (germline): SGHRS, YFSETQ. V shed 4 bases, J shed 2 bases, and the junction held 5 bases outside the gene matches. CDR3 size: 15 residues. The CDR3 sequence: CASSPGQGLNTEAFF. In DNA form, the CDR3 reads TGCGCCAGCAGCCCGGGACAGGGGTTAAACACTGAAGCTTTCTTT.

The genes are TRBV2 and TRBJ1-4, with 9 bases that match TRBD1. There are 16 residues in the CDR3. From germline, CDR1 is SNHLY and CDR2 FYNNEI. V lost 6 bases to trimming and J lost 2 bases; unmatched junction nucleotides: 7. CDR3 coding DNA: TGTGCCAGCAGAACCGACAGGGGGGCCACTAATGAAAAACTGTTTTTT. Its translation: CASRTDRGATNEKLFF.